This T cell receptor beta chain was recovered during a study of identical twins. Germline loops: CDR1 SGHDT, CDR2 YYEEEE. The V end was cut by 4 bases, the J end by 6 bases, with 18 bases between. This CDR3 region has 15 residues. Whole-study findings and limits: Monozygotic twin pairs showed more out-of-frame TCR alpha sharing than models estimated. Invariant MAIT and iNKT cells are populations that could partly confound zero-insertion analyses.

This clonotype has ten or more counts. Antigen: not known. A universal primer site came from template switching; cDNA carried unique molecular identifiers. TCRdb reanalysed the 5' RACE reads using MiXCR and keeps one entry per CDR3 protein. The table shows about 570,000 distinct CDR3 sequences, with more than 9% occurring only once. This same sample was also taken into another study, of yellow fever vaccine responses in identical twins. Per that study: Reportedly, twins' vaccine T cell responses looked partly convergent and partly personalized.

The rearrangement links TRBV5-6 to TRBJ2-3, with a tentative D call TRBD2 (5 bases). Specimen: PBMCs. The source is a woman younger than 30 in good health. The CDR3 nucleotides are TGTGCCAGCAGCCCGACGGGGAGAGCGTGGGATACGCAGTATTTT. It specifies CASSPTGRAWDTQYF. Combining the CDR3 with reference TRBV5-6 and TRBJ2-3 gives the whole variable domain DAGVTQSPTHLIKTRGQQVTLRCSPKSGHDTVSWYQQALGQGPQFIFQYYEEEERQRGNFPDRFSGHQFPNYSSELNVNALLLGDSALYLCASSPTGRAWDTQYFGPGTRLTVL.